Given below is one T cell receptor (beta chain) in context. The entry originates in a study of blood T cell repertoires in COVID-19. Study-wide context: In each case, the material was cDNA or gDNA derived from T cells, B-cell-depleted T cells, or PBMCs.

Per the original data handling: Amplification of reference gene primers was used by the study to estimate nucleated cell counts. TCRdb keeps only in-frame clones here, not all; method: immunoSEQ multiplex PCR. That table supplies the V and J calls and clone size; D and trimming were determined from the DNA. The table lists more than 150,000 clones, approximately 86% of them singletons. CDR3 length: 13 residues. Per the germline V gene, CDR1 is SGHDN and CDR2 is FVKESK. The germline V and J ends were trimmed by 2 bases and 8 bases, with 9 bases remaining between them. This clonotype was sampled from an older woman with acute or convalescent COVID-19. Sample: peripheral blood. The chain joins TRBV14 to TRBJ1-4, with D hard to call. The CDR3 here is CASSQMRFEKLFF. The CDR3 coding sequence is TGTGCCAGCAGCCAAATGAGGTTCGAAAAACTGTTTTTT.